This T cell receptor (beta chain) was captured by sequencing in a study of T cell repertoires in cytomegalovirus infection. At the level of the study: In public TCR beta signatures, there were indications of both CMV infection and matching HLA type. Regarding the study as a whole: Carriers of CMV and the relevant HLA type were discriminated by public TCR beta frequency.

For this clonotype: Its antigen is still unknown.

The CDR3 runs to 13 residues. Per germline, CDR1 MNHEY and CDR2 SVGEGT. V was pared by 3 bases and J by 3 bases, with 9 bases between. TCRdb reprocessed the reads via MiXCR and lists one record per CDR3 protein. Among roughly 500,000 distinct CDR3 sequences listed, 25% to 35% were seen once. Sample: cultured PBMCs, taken from culture after CMV antigen stimulation. J is TRBJ2-7 and V is TRBV6-2 or TRBV6-3, with no clear D. The TCR originated in a human donor in good health (CMV status not recorded). Some clones in this sample may be carry-over from other donors' samples. CDR3 nucleotide sequence: TGTGCCAGCAGTTATGCCAGAATCTACGAGCAGTACGTC. Its protein is CASSYARIYEQYV.